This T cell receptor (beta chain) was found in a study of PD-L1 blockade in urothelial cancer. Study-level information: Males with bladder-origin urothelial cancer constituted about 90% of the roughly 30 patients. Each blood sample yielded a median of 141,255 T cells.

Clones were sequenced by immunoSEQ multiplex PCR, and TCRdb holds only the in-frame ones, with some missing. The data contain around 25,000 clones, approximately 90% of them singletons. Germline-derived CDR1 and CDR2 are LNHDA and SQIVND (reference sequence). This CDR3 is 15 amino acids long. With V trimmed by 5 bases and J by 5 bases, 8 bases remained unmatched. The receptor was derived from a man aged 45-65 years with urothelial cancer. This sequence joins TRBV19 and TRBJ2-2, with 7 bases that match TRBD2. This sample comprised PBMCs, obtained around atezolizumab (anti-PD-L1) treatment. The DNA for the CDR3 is TGTGCCAGTAGTCCTTGGACTAGTAGGACCGGGGAGCTGTTTTTT. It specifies CASSPWTSRTGELFF.